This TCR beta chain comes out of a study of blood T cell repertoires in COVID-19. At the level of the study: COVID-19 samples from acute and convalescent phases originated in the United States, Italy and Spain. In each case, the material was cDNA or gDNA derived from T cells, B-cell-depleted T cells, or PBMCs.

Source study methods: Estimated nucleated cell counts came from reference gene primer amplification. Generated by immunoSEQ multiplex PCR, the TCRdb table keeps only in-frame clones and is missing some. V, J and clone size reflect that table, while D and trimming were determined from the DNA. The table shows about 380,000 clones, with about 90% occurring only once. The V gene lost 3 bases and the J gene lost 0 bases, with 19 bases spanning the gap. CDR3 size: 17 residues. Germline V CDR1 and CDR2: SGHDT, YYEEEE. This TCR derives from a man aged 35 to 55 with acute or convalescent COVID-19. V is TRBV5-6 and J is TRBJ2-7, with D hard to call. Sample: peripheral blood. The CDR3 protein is CASSSAGWILYSYEQYF. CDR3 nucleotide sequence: TGTGCCAGCAGCTCGGCCGGTTGGATACTATACTCCTACGAGCAGTACTTC.